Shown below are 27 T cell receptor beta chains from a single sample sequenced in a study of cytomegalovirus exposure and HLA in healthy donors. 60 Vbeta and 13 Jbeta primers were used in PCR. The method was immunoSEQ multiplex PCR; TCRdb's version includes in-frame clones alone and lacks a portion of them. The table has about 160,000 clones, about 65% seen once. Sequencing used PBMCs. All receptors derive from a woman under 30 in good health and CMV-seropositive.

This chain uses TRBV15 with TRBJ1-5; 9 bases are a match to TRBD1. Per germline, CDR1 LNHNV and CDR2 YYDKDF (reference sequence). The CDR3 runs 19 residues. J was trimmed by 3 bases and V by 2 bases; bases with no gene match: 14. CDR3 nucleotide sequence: TGTGCCACCAGCAGAATGCGAGACAGGGGGTCGAACCTCAATCAGCCCCAGCATTTT. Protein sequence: CATSRMRDRGSNLNQPQHF. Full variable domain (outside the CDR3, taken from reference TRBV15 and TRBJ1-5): DAMVIQNPRYQVTQFGKPVTLSCSQTLNHNVMYWYQQKSSQAPKLLFHYYDKDFNNEADTPDNFQSRRPNTSFCFLDIRSPGLGDTAMYLCATSRMRDRGSNLNQPQHFGDGTRLSIL.

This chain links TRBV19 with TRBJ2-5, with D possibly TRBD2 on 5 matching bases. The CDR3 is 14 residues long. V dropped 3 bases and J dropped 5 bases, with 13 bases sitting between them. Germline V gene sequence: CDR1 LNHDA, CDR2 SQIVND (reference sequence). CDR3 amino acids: CASSIPGEWETQYF. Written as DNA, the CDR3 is TGTGCCAGTAGTATTCCCGGGGAGTGGGAGACCCAGTACTTC.

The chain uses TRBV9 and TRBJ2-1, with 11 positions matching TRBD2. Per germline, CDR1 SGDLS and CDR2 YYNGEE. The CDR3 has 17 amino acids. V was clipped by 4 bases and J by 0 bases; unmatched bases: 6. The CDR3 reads CASSHRLAGSSYNEQFF. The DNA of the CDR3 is TGTGCCAGCAGCCATAGACTAGCGGGGAGCTCCTACAATGAGCAGTTCTTC.

Here the CDR3 reads CASSYREEETQYF. DNA for the CDR3: TGTGCCAGCAGCTACAGGGAGGAAGAGACCCAGTACTTC. V and J are TRBV6-5 and TRBJ2-5, with D perhaps given as TRBD1 or TRBD2 (6 bases each). The length of the CDR3 is 13 residues. Trimming cost V 6 bases and J 3 bases, with 11 bases left between them. Germline assignment: CDR1 MNHEY and CDR2 SVGAGI.

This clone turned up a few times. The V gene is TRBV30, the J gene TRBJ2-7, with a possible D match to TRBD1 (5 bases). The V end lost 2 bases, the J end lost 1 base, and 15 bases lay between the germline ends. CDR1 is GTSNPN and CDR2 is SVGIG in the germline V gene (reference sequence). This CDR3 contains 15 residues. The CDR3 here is CAWSNFRAGSYEQYF. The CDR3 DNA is TGTGCCTGGAGTAACTTCAGGGCCGGATCCTACGAGCAGTACTTC.

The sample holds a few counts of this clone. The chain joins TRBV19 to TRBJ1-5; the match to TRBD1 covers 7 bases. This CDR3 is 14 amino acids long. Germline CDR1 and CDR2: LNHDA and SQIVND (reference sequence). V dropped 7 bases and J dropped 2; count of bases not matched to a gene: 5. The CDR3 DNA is TGTGCCAGTAATGACAGGGAAGGCAATCAGCCCCAGCATTTT. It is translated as CASNDREGNQPQHF.

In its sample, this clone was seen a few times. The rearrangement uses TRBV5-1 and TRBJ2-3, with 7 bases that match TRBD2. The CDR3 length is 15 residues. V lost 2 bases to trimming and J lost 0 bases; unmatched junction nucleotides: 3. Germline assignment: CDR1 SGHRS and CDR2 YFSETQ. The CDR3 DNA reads TGCGCCAGCAGCTTTATGGGGGGGAGCACAGATACGCAGTATTTT. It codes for CASSFMGGSTDTQYF.

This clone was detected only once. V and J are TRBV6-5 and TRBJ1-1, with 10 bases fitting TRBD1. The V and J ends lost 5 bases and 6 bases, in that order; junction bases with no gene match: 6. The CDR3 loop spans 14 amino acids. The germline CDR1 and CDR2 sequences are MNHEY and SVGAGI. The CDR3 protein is CASSLLTGGPEAFF. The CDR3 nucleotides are TGTGCCAGCAGTCTATTGACAGGGGGCCCTGAAGCTTTCTTT.

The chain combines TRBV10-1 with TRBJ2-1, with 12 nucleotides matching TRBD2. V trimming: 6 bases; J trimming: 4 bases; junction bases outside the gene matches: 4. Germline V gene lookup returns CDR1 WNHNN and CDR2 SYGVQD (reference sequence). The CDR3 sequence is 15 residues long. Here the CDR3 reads CASSGGLAGYNEQFF. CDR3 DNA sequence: TGCGCCAGCAGCGGGGGACTAGCGGGTTACAATGAGCAGTTCTTC.

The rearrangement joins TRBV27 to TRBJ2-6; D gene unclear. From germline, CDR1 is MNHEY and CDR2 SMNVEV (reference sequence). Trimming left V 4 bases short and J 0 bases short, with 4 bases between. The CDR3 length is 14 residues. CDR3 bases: TGTGCCAGCAGTTCGTTCTCTGGGGCCAACGTCCTGACTTTC. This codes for CASSSFSGANVLTF.

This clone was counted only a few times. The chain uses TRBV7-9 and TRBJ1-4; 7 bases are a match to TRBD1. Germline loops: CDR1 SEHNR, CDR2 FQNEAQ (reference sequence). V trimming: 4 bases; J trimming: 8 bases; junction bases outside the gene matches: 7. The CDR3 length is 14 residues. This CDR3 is CASSSTTGFEKLFF. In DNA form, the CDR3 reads TGTGCCAGCAGCTCAACGACAGGGTTCGAAAAACTGTTTTTT.

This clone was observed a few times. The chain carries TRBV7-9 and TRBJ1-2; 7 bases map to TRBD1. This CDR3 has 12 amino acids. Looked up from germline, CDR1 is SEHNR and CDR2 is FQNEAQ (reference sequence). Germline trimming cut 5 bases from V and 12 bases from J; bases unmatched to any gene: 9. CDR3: CASSRGGSLDTF. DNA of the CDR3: TGTGCCAGCAGCCGAGGGGGCAGCCTGGACACCTTC.

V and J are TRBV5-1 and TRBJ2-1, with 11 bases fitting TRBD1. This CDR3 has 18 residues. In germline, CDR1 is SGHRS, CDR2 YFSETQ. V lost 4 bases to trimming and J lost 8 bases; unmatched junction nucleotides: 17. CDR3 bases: TGCGCCAGCAGCGGGCGGACAGGGGGCGTTAGGCCTTTGGATGAGCAGTTCTTC. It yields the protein CASSGRTGGVRPLDEQFF. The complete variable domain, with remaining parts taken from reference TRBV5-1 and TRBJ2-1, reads KAGVTQTPRYLIKTRGQQVTLSCSPISGHRSVSWYQQTPGQGLQFLFEYFSETQRNKGNFPGRFSGRQFSNSRSEMNVSTLELGDSALYLCASSGRTGGVRPLDEQFFGPGTRLTVL.

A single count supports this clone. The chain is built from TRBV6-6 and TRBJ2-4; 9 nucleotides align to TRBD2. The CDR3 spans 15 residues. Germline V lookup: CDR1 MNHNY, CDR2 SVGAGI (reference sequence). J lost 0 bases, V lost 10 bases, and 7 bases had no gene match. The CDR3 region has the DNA TGTGCCACCCTGACTAGCGGACGAGCCAAAAACATTCAGTACTTC. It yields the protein CATLTSGRAKNIQYF.

The CDR3 nucleotides read TGCGCCAGCAGCCAAGATCGAGTGGGACTAGTAAAGACCGGGGAGCTGTTTTTT. Translated: CASSQDRVGLVKTGELFF. The rearrangement joins TRBV4-3 to TRBJ2-2; TRBD2 matches 8 bases. The CDR3 loop spans 18 amino acids. CDR1 is LGHNA, CDR2 YSLEER, per germline. Unmatched junction bases numbered 11, after V lost 0 bases and J lost 5 bases.

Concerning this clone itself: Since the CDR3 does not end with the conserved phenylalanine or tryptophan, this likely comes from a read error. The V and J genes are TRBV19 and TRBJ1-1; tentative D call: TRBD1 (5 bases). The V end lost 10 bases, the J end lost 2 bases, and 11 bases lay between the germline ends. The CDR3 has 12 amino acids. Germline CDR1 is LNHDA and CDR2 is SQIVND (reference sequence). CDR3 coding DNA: TGTGCCACCCAGCAGGGCAACACTGAAGCTTTCGTT. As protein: CATQQGNTEAFV.

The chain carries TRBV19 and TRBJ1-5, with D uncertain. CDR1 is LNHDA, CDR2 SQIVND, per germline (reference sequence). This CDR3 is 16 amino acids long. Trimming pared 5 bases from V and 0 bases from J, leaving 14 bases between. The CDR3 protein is CASSPRPGSSNQPQHF. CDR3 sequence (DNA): TGTGCCAGTAGTCCCAGGCCCGGATCTAGCAATCAGCCCCAGCATTTT.

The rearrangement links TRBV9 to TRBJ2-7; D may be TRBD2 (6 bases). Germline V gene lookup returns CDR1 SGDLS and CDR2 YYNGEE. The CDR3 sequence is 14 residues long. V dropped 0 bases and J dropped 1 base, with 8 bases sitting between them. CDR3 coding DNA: TGTGCCAGCAGCGTAGACGGGAGTTCCTACGAGCAGTACTTC. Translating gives CASSVDGSSYEQYF.

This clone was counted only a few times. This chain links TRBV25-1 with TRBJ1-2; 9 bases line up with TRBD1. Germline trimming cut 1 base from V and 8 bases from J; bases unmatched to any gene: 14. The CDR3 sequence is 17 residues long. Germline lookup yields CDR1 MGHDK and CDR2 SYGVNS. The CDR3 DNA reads TGTGCCAGCAGTGAATTAGACAGGGGGTCGCTTGGAGGGGGCTACACCTTC. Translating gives CASSELDRGSLGGGYTF.

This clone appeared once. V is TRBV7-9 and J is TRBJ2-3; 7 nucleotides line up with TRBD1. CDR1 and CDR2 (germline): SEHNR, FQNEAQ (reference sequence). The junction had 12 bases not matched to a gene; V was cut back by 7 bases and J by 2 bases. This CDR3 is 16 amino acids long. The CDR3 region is CASILTGQVNTDTQYF. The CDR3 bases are TGTGCCAGCATCCTTACCGGACAGGTGAACACAGATACGCAGTATTTT.

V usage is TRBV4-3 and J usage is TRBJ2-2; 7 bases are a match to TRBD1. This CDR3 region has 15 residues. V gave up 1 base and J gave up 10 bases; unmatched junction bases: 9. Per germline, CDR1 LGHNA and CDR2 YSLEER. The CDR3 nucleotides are TGCGCCAGCAGCCAAGTAGGACAGGTGCTGGAGGAGCTGTTTTTT. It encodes CASSQVGQVLEELFF.

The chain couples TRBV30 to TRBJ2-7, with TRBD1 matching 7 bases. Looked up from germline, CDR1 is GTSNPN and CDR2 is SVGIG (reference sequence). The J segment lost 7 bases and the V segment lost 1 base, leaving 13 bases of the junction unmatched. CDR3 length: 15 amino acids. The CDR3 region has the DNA TGTGCCTGGAGTGACTCGACAGGGACCCTGGTAGAGCAGTACTTC. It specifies CAWSDSTGTLVEQYF.

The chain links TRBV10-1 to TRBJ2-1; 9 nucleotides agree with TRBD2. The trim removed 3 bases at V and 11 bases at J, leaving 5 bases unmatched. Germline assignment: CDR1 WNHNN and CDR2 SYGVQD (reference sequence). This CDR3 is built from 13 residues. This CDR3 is CASSESLAGKQFF. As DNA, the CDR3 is TGCGCCAGCAGTGAAAGTCTAGCGGGAAAGCAGTTCTTC.

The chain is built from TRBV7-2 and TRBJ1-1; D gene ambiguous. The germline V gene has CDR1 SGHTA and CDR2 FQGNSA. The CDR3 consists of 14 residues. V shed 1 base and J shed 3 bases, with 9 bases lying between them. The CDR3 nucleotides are TGTGCCAGCAGCTTAGGAGGGCGGGACACTGAAGCTTTCTTT. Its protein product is CASSLGGRDTEAFF.

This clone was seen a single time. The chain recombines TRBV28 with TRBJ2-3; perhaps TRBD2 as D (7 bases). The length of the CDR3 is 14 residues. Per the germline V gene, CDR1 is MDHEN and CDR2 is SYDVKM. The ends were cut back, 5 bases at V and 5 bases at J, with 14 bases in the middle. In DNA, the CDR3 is TGTGCCAGCAGTACCCCCGGGGGGCAAGATACGCAGTATTTT. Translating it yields CASSTPGGQDTQYF.

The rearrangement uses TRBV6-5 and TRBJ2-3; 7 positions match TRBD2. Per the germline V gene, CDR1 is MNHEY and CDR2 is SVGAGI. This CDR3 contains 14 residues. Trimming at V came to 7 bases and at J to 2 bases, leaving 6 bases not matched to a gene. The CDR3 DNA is TGTGCCAGCACCCCTGGGGGGGTCACAGATACGCAGTATTTT. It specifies CASTPGGVTDTQYF.

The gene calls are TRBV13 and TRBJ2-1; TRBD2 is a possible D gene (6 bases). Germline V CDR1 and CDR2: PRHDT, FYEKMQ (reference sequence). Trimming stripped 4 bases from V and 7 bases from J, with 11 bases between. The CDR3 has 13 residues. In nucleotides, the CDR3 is TGTGCCAGCAGCTCACTCGGGGGTAATGAGCAGTTCTTC. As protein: CASSSLGGNEQFF.